The rows below give T cell receptor beta chains drawn from one sample of a study of T cells after yellow fever vaccination. A single record per CDR3 protein comes from TCRdb applying MiXCR to the 5' RACE reads. This sample has about 250,000 distinct CDR3 sequences, with approximately 3.8% found just once. The sequenced sample was PBMCs, obtained 15 days after the yellow fever booster vaccination. All receptors come from a man aged 18 to 29 who received the YFV17D yellow fever vaccine. Each CDR3 is given with its conserved first and last residue. The D gene is left open where the match is weak. Clone size is given for some rows only: seen once, a few or many times, or a class if the clone is expanded.

few	TRBV12-3/TRBV12-4	TRBJ2-5	TRBD1	TGTGCCAGCAGTACCGGGACAGACGGACAAGAGACCCAGTACTTC	CASSTGTDGQETQYF
many	TRBV29-1	TRBJ2-1	TRBD2	TGCAGCGCCGAAGGGACTAGCGGGGGGAACAATGAGCAGTTCTTC	CSAEGTSGGNNEQFF
few	TRBV6-6	TRBJ1-2	-	TGTGCCAGCGGACGGAAGGGCTATGGCTACACCTTC	CASGRKGYGYTF
many	TRBV12-3/TRBV12-4	TRBJ1-1	TRBD1	TGTGCCAGCAGTTCTCACAGGGGCCTCGGAGCTTTCTTT	CASSSHRGLGAFF
many	TRBV7-9	TRBJ2-1	-	TGTGCCAGCATCCGTGGGGGGAATGAGCAGTTCTTC	CASIRGGNEQFF
many	TRBV7-6	TRBJ2-3	TRBD1	TGTGCCAGCAGCACCGGACAGGGAAGGCGAGGGGCTACGCAGTATTTT	CASSTGQGRRGATQYF
many	TRBV4-3	TRBJ1-3	-	TGCGCCAGCAGCCCCGAGATTTCTGGAAACACCATATATTTT	CASSPEISGNTIYF
many	TRBV7-9	TRBJ1-1	TRBD1	TGTGCCAGCAGCTTGCAGGGACAGGTGAACACTGAAGCTTTCTTT	CASSLQGQVNTEAFF
many	TRBV5-1	TRBJ1-1	-	TGCGCCAGCAGCTTGCTTCCGGGGGTGAACACTGAAGCTTTCTTT	CASSLLPGVNTEAFF
many	TRBV4-3	TRBJ1-1	-	TGCGCCAGCAGCCAAGATCCGGGACGGAGGAACACTGAAGCTTTCTTT	CASSQDPGRRNTEAFF
many	TRBV7-2	TRBJ2-3	TRBD2	TGTGCCAGCAGCCCCCGGTCCAGCGGGGGGGCGTATACGCAGTATTTT	CASSPRSSGGAYTQYF
many	TRBV5-6	TRBJ1-4	-	TGTGCCAGCAGCGTGGCCGGGACTGCTACCGAAAAACTGTTTTTT	CASSVAGTATEKLFF
many	TRBV28	TRBJ2-3	-	TGTGCCAGCAGTGTTCTCGGAGGGGGGTCGCTTAGCACAGATACGCAGTATTTT	CASSVLGGGSLSTDTQYF
-	TRBV7-9	TRBJ1-1	-	TGTGCCAGCAGCTCCTGGCTAGCCCCGAACACTGAAGCTTTCTTT	CASSSWLAPNTEAFF
many	TRBV18	TRBJ2-1	-	TGTGCCAGCTCACCAGATTCCAATGAGCAGTTCTTC	CASSPDSNEQFF
-	TRBV4-1	TRBJ2-1	-	TGCGCCAGCAGCCAAGATTGGATAGCGCGCAATGAGCAGTTCTTC	CASSQDWIARNEQFF
many	TRBV5-1	TRBJ2-3	-	TGCGCCAGCAGCTTGGTCCCTGCACGCGATACGCAGTATTTT	CASSLVPARDTQYF
many	TRBV12-3/TRBV12-4	TRBJ1-5	-	TGTGCCAGCAGTTTAGAAGGGGTCGGCAATCAGCCCCAGCATTTT	CASSLEGVGNQPQHF
many	TRBV5-1	TRBJ2-3	-	TGCGCCAGCAGCAAATACAGACTCCAAGATACGCAGTATTTT	CASSKYRLQDTQYF
many	TRBV20-1	TRBJ2-7	-	TGCAGTGCTAGAGGGCGTCAGGGACCCTACGAGCAGTACTTC	CSARGRQGPYEQYF
many	TRBV11-2	TRBJ2-7	TRBD1	TGTGCCAGCAGCTTGGGCTACCAGGGGGTCCCCTCCTACGAGCAGTACTTC	CASSLGYQGVPSYEQYF
many	TRBV20-1	TRBJ2-2	-	TGCAGTGCTAGTAACCCCAGGGGGGTGGCCGGGGAGCTGTTTTTT	CSASNPRGVAGELFF
many	TRBV5-1	TRBJ2-1	TRBD1	TGCGCCAGCAGCTTGGAGGACAGGGCCTACAATGAGCAGTTCTTC	CASSLEDRAYNEQFF
many	TRBV20-1	TRBJ2-5	TRBD1	TGCAGTGCTTCGGACAGGCAAGAGACCCAGTACTTC	CSASDRQETQYF
many	TRBV5-1	TRBJ2-7	-	TGCGCCAGCAGCTTGGGTAATAGGGACCACGAGCAGTACTTC	CASSLGNRDHEQYF
-	TRBV6-5	TRBJ1-2	TRBD1	TGTGCCAGCAGCCGGACAGGGTCTCACTATGGCTACACCTTC	CASSRTGSHYGYTF
-	TRBV6-2/TRBV6-3	TRBJ2-1	TRBD1	TGTGCCAGCAGTTACCCAGACAGGGTCGAGTTCTTC	CASSYPDRVEFF
many	TRBV7-9	TRBJ1-2	-	TGTGCCAGCAGCTCACCGGCAGGAGCTAACTATGGCTACACCTTC	CASSSPAGANYGYTF
many	TRBV4-2	TRBJ2-1	TRBD2	TGTGCCAGCACCCCTAGCGGGGGCCAATACAATGAGCAGTTCTTC	CASTPSGGQYNEQFF
many	TRBV6-5	TRBJ2-2	TRBD2	TGTGCCAGCAGAAATCCCCAGCGGGGAAACACCGGGGAGCTGTTTTTT	CASRNPQRGNTGELFF
many	TRBV20-1	TRBJ2-3	TRBD1	TGCAGTGCCACGTCGAGGGGGCAGCTCACAGATACGCAGTATTTT	CSATSRGQLTDTQYF
many	TRBV7-3	TRBJ1-1	-	TGTGCCAGCAGCTTAACGGGGCATAAGGGGGGGAAAACTGAAGCTTTCTTT	CASSLTGHKGGKTEAFF
few	TRBV5-1	TRBJ2-5	-	TGCGCCAGCAGCTTGCCAGATACGAAAGAGACCCAGTACTTC	CASSLPDTKETQYF
many	TRBV6-1	TRBJ2-3	-	TGTGCCAGCAGTGGACCAACAGGGCGAGATACGCAGTATTTT	CASSGPTGRDTQYF
-	TRBV19	TRBJ2-7	-	TGTGCCAGTAGTAGAGACCGGACGGTAATCTACGAGCAGTACTTC	CASSRDRTVIYEQYF
many	TRBV11-3	TRBJ1-6	-	TGTGCCAGCAGCTTAGAGCATAATTCACCCCTCCACTTT	CASSLEHNSPLHF
many	TRBV4-3	TRBJ1-1	-	TGCGCCAGCAGCCAAGGATATCAGGGATCCGCTGAAGCTTTCTTT	CASSQGYQGSAEAFF
many	TRBV12-3/TRBV12-4	TRBJ2-1	-	TGTGCCAGCACTCCCGCCCTTAACAATGAGCAGTTCTTC	CASTPALNNEQFF
many	TRBV15	TRBJ1-5	-	TGTGCCACCACCCCGGGATATAGCAATCAGCCCCAGCATTTT	CATTPGYSNQPQHF
many	TRBV2	TRBJ2-1	TRBD2	TGTGCCAGCAGTGGGGGCGGGGGGCGAGAGCAGTTCTTC	CASSGGGGREQFF
many	TRBV20-1	TRBJ2-1	TRBD2	TGCAGTGCTAGAGCTGGGACTAGCGCCCTGGGAACGTCCTACAATGAGCAGTTCTTC	CSARAGTSALGTSYNEQFF